A selection of T cell receptor beta chains follows, all from one sample in a study of high-grade serous ovarian cancer treatment subgroups. Method: immunoSEQ multiplex PCR; TCRdb's copy keeps in-frame clones and lacks some. The sample consists of roughly 9,000 clones, 60% to 80% of them appearing once. The sequenced sample was tumor tissue. These receptors were obtained from a human donor with high-grade serous ovarian cancer. Each CDR3 is given with its conserved first and last residue. D genes are given only for firm matches. Rows give clone size only sometimes, using once, few, many, or a class for an expanded clone.

TRBV6-5	TRBJ2-7	TRBD2	once	TGTGCCAGCAGGAACGGACTAGCGTCCGCCGAGCAGTACTTC	CASRNGLASAEQYF
TRBV5-5	TRBJ1-4	TRBD1	.	TGTGCCAGCAGCTTGACAGGGGCGGATGAAAAACTGTTTTTT	CASSLTGADEKLFF
TRBV18	TRBJ2-5	.	.	TGTGCCAGCTCACCACCGTCGGGGGCGGAGGAGACCCAGTACTTC	CASSPPSGAEETQYF
TRBV4-1	TRBJ2-3	TRBD2	few	TGCGCCAGCAGCCTGGGGACTAGCGGGAGTATGAATACGCAGTATTTT	CASSLGTSGSMNTQYF
TRBV5-1	TRBJ2-7	TRBD2	.	TGCGCCAGCAACTTGGGTGGTAGCGGGGGTTCCTACGAGCAGTACTTC	CASNLGGSGGSYEQYF
TRBV6-5	TRBJ1-5	.	once	TGTGCCAGCAGCCGACAGGAAAATCAGCCCCAGCATTTT	CASSRQENQPQHF
TRBV27	TRBJ2-3	.	.	TGTGCCAGCAGTTCCCGTTCAGGCCGTCGAGATACGCAGTATTTT	CASSSRSGRRDTQYF
TRBV30	TRBJ2-3	.	once	TGTGCCTGGAGTGTCAGGCCCCTCGGCAGGTGGGTAGGCACAGATACGCAGTATTTT	CAWSVRPLGRWVGTDTQYF
TRBV7-7	TRBJ2-2	.	.	TGTGCTAGCAGCTCTAACAGGGTGGGCACCGGGGAGCTGTTTTTT	CASSSNRVGTGELFF
TRBV19	TRBJ2-5	TRBD2	.	TGTGCCAGTAGTACCCTAGCGGGTGGACAAGAGACCCAGTACTTC	CASSTLAGGQETQYF
TRBV6-1	TRBJ2-3	TRBD2	.	TGTGCCAGCAATCAGCGGGAGGGAAATACGCAGTATTTT	CASNQREGNTQYF
TRBV11-2	TRBJ1-3	.	few	TGTGCCAGCAGCTTTGATTCTTCGGGGGTCCCCAGCTCTGGAAACACCATATATTTT	CASSFDSSGVPSSGNTIYF
TRBV18	TRBJ1-1	.	.	TGTGCCAGCTCACCAGGGCCGCCTAGGGTGGACACTGAAGCTTTCTTT	CASSPGPPRVDTEAFF
TRBV7-2	TRBJ2-3	TRBD1	.	TGTGCCAGCAGCCGCGGGACAGGGGGATTTTGGGCAGATACGCAGTATTTT	CASSRGTGGFWADTQYF
TRBV2	TRBJ2-5	TRBD2	.	TGTGCCAGCCCTGAGCGGGAGAGGGTAGGAGGAGAGACCCAGTACTTC	CASPERERVGGETQYF
TRBV6-5	TRBJ2-7	TRBD1	.	TGTGCCAAAGGCCGGGACAGGAGCTACGAGCAGTACTTC	CAKGRDRSYEQYF
TRBV2	TRBJ1-2	.	.	TGTGCCAGCAGTATTTCGCAGGGAGAGAATGGCTACACCTTC	CASSISQGENGYTF
TRBV4-2	TRBJ2-7	TRBD2	.	TGTGCCAGCAGCCAAACTCCGGGACTAGCGATCGACGAGCAGTACTTC	CASSQTPGLAIDEQYF
TRBV6-5	TRBJ2-7	TRBD1	.	TGTGCCAGCAGTTACTCGAGACAGGGAAAAAGCGAGCAGTACTTC	CASSYSRQGKSEQYF
TRBV19	TRBJ2-7	TRBD1	.	TGTGCCAGCGGACAGGGTCGTGTCGACGAGCAGTACTTC	CASGQGRVDEQYF
TRBV2	TRBJ2-1	TRBD2	.	TGTGCCAGCAGAGGGGGACTAGCGTACAATGAGCAGTTCTTC	CASRGGLAYNEQFF
TRBV29-1	TRBJ2-7	.	.	TGCAGCGTTGAAGATGAGGGGGTTAACTCCTACGAGCAGTACTTC	CSVEDEGVNSYEQYF
TRBV21-1	TRBJ2-7	.	few	TGTGCCAGCAGCAAAGGGGCTTACCAATCAGGGGGCGAGCAGTACTTC	CASSKGAYQSGGEQYF
TRBV6-6	TRBJ1-5	TRBD1	.	TGTGCCAGCAGCCCCACCCGGACAGGGGGCAATCAGCCCCAGCATTTT	CASSPTRTGGNQPQHF
TRBV5-1	TRBJ2-5	TRBD2	.	TGCGCCAGCAGCTTGATGTCTAGCGGGAGGGCCTTCCAAGAGACCCAGTACTTC	CASSLMSSGRAFQETQYF
TRBV11-2	TRBJ2-1	.	once	TGTGCCAGCAGCCCTCGATGGGGAGCGGGTGACCTCTCCTACAATGAGCAGTTCTTC	CASSPRWGAGDLSYNEQFF
TRBV9	TRBJ2-5	.	.	TGTGCCTTGCGCCTAAGTCACCAAGAGACCCAGTACTTC	CALRLSHQETQYF
TRBV5-1	TRBJ2-1	.	.	TGCGCCAGCAGCTTAGACTCCCGACGGGATACGGAGTTCTTC	CASSLDSRRDTEFF
TRBV11-2	TRBJ1-2	.	few	TGTGCCAGCAGCTTAGGCGGGGGGCGCCCACCTCTTTATGGCTACACCTTC	CASSLGGGRPPLYGYTF